A single sample is the source of the 30 T cell receptor beta chains below, sequenced in a study of blood T cells in healthy people across ages. It was with a sample-barcoded 5' primer and a J-beta primer mix that a second PCR of roughly 7 to 12 cycles was run. TCRdb independently ran MiXCR on the 5' RACE reads; one entry per CDR3 protein. The table lists about a million distinct CDR3 sequences, 45% to 60% of them singletons. The sample consisted of blood. The source is a woman aged 60-70 years in good health.

V gene TRBV5-1 combines with J gene TRBJ1-4, with a possible D match to TRBD1 (6 bases). This CDR3 is built from 13 residues. Germline CDR1 and CDR2: SGHRS and YFSETQ. Trimming stripped 4 bases from V and 12 bases from J, with 16 bases between. The CDR3 spells CASSLWDMKELFF. CDR3 in DNA: TGCGCCAGCAGCCTATGGGACATGAAAGAACTGTTTTTT.

This clonotype was found a few times. The genes are TRBV25-1 and TRBJ1-2; 9 nucleotides agree with TRBD1. The V gene's germline CDR1 is MGHDK and CDR2 SYGVNS. V dropped 6 bases and J dropped 4; count of bases not matched to a gene: 3. The CDR3 covers 13 residues. CDR3 in amino acids: CASRTTGGYGYTF. The CDR3 DNA follows: TGTGCCAGCAGAACGACAGGGGGCTATGGCTACACCTTC.

The chain couples TRBV10-3 to TRBJ2-5; 10 bases are a match to TRBD2. V shed 3 bases and J 5 bases; nucleotides not matched to a gene: 6. Germline V gene lookup returns CDR1 ENHRY and CDR2 SYGVKD. The CDR3 runs to 15 residues. The CDR3 loop is CAISEKREGRETQYF. The DNA of the CDR3 is TGTGCCATCAGTGAAAAGCGGGAGGGCCGTGAGACCCAGTACTTC.

V usage is TRBV27 and J usage is TRBJ1-5, with unresolved D. Germline V gene lookup returns CDR1 MNHEY and CDR2 SMNVEV (reference sequence). The germline V and J ends were trimmed by 6 bases and 3 bases, with 6 bases remaining between them. The length of the CDR3 is 12 residues. Written as DNA, the CDR3 is TGTGCCAGCAGGCTGGCCAATCAGCCCCAGCATTTT. Amino acid sequence: CASRLANQPQHF.

This chain joins TRBV9 and TRBJ2-7, with 10 bases aligning to TRBD2. This CDR3 has 17 residues. The germline gives CDR1 SGDLS, CDR2 YYNGEE. V was clipped by 0 bases and J by 0 bases; unmatched bases: 6. The CDR3 loop is CASSVDSGRYISYEQYF. The CDR3 DNA is TGTGCCAGCAGCGTAGATAGCGGGAGGTATATCTCCTACGAGCAGTACTTC. The full variable domain, completed using reference TRBV9 and TRBJ2-7, is DSGVTQTPKHLITATGQRVTLRCSPRSGDLSVYWYQQSLDQGLQFLIQYYNGEERAKGNILERFSAQQFPDLHSELNLSSLELGDSALYFCASSVDSGRYISYEQYFGPGTRLTVT.

This clonotype was detected only a few times. The rearrangement links TRBV28 to TRBJ2-2, with D unclear. Germline CDR1 MDHEN, CDR2 SYDVKM. The V end was cut by 5 bases, the J end by 1 base, with 8 bases between. The CDR3 has 14 residues. CDR3 in DNA: TGTGCCAGCAGTCGCACGATGAACACCGGGGAGCTGTTTTTT. It encodes CASSRTMNTGELFF.

This chain links TRBV5-5 with TRBJ1-5; D gene unclear. V dropped 1 base and J dropped 4 bases, with 15 bases sitting between them. The CDR3 runs to 16 residues. Germline CDR1 SGHKS, CDR2 YYEKEE (reference sequence). The CDR3 region is CASSLIVSRANQPQHF. CDR3 in DNA: TGTGCCAGCAGCTTGATTGTGTCTCGCGCAAATCAGCCCCAGCATTTT.

The chain is built from TRBV5-5 and TRBJ2-7, with a weak D call TRBD1 (5 bases). The V end lost 6 bases, the J end lost 0 bases, and 13 bases lay between the germline ends. Germline V gene lookup returns CDR1 SGHKS and CDR2 YYEKEE (reference sequence). The CDR3 is 14 residues long. The CDR3 spells CASKMTAVSYEQYF. In DNA, the CDR3 is TGTGCCAGCAAAATGACAGCTGTCTCCTACGAGCAGTACTTC. Looking up the rest from reference TRBV5-5 and TRBJ2-7 gives the full variable domain: DAGVTQSPTHLIKTRGQQVTLRCSPISGHKSVSWYQQVLGQGPQFIFQYYEKEERGRGNFPDRFSARQFPNYSSELNVNALLLGDSALYLCASKMTAVSYEQYFGPGTRLTVT.

The table lists this clonotype with a count of one. V gene TRBV18 combines with J gene TRBJ1-6; D unresolved. CDR3 length: 15 amino acids. The V end was cut by 3 bases, the J end by 7 bases, with 13 bases between. Germline V gene lookup returns CDR1 KGHSH and CDR2 LQKENI. CDR3 DNA sequence: TGTGCCAGCTCACCCCTTCAAGGAGAAAATTCACCCCTCCACTTT. It translates to CASSPLQGENSPLHF.

The chain has TRBV7-2 and TRBJ2-4; D perhaps matches TRBD1 (5 bases). CDR3 length: 16 amino acids. The germline V and J ends were trimmed by 1 base and 0 bases, with 10 bases remaining between them. CDR1 SGHTA and CDR2 FQGNSA come from the germline V gene. The CDR3 coding sequence is TGTGCCAGCAGCTTAGAACAGGCAGTAGCCAAAAACATTCAGTACTTC. This codes for CASSLEQAVAKNIQYF.

This clonotype has just a few counts. The chain employs TRBV6-2 or TRBV6-3 and TRBJ2-5; D is uncertain. V gave up 2 bases and J gave up 3 bases, with 4 bases separating them. The germline gives CDR1 MNHEY, CDR2 SVGEGT. The CDR3 is 12 residues long. The CDR3 protein is CASSYVKETQYF. DNA for the CDR3: TGTGCCAGCAGTTACGTTAAAGAGACCCAGTACTTC.

This clonotype was detected once. The junction and the germline gene differ at one end; a read error may be behind it. The rearrangement joins TRBV7-9 to TRBJ2-7; no firm D call. The CDR3 consists of 12 residues. Per the germline V gene, CDR1 is SEHNR and CDR2 is FQNEAQ (reference sequence). The CDR3 is CASRLSHYERYF. CDR3 nucleotide sequence: TGTGCCAGCAGACTATCCCACTACGAGCGGTACTTC.

This clonotype was observed a handful of times. The CDR3 sequence is CSVRQGAGEQYF. CDR3 sequence (DNA): TGCAGCGTTAGGCAGGGGGCTGGGGAGCAGTACTTC. The chain recombines TRBV29-1 with TRBJ2-7; TRBD1 aligns across 8 bases. The CDR3 runs to 12 residues. Looked up from germline, CDR1 is SQVTM and CDR2 is ANQGSEA. V was clipped by 5 bases and J by 7 bases; unmatched bases: 7.

This clonotype was observed a handful of times. The rearrangement links TRBV20-1 to TRBJ2-7; the match to TRBD2 covers 11 bases. The CDR3 is 17 amino acids. V lost 2 bases and J lost 0; bases outside the gene matches: 9. Germline V gene lookup returns CDR1 DFQATT and CDR2 SNEGSKA (reference sequence). This CDR3 is CSARLLGLAGNSYEQYF. As DNA, the CDR3 is TGCAGTGCTAGACTCCTAGGACTAGCGGGCAACTCCTACGAGCAGTACTTC.

This sequence joins TRBV29-1 and TRBJ2-5, with 12 bases that match TRBD2. Germline trimming cut 4 bases from V and 4 bases from J; bases unmatched to any gene: 4. The CDR3 is 14 amino acids. CDR1 is SQVTM and CDR2 is ANQGSEA in the germline V gene. CDR3 coding DNA: TGCAGCGTTGCGACTAGCGGGAGCGGAGAGACCCAGTACTTC. It specifies CSVATSGSGETQYF.

This clonotype occurred a few times. The V gene is TRBV5-1, the J gene TRBJ1-2, with D possibly being TRBD1 (5 bases). CDR3 size: 13 residues. The ends were cut back, 3 bases at V and 9 bases at J, with 15 bases in the middle. Germline CDR1 reads SGHRS; CDR2 reads YFSETQ. The CDR3 DNA reads as TGCGCCAGCAGCTCCGCCGGGGCCCGGAGCTACACCTTC. Protein sequence: CASSSAGARSYTF.

This chain links TRBV30 with TRBJ2-3; tentative D call: TRBD2 (5 bases). The ends were cut back, 3 bases at V and 4 bases at J, with 8 bases in the middle. The germline V gene has CDR1 GTSNPN and CDR2 SVGIG (reference sequence). The CDR3 covers 12 residues. CDR3 DNA: TGTGCCTGGAGGGGGAGCTCAGATACGCAGTATTTT. This translates into CAWRGSSDTQYF.

This clonotype came up many times. The chain links TRBV25-1 to TRBJ2-6; D gene ambiguous. This CDR3 region has 17 residues. The V end lost 5 bases, the J end lost 0 bases, and 14 bases lay between the germline ends. The germline V gene encodes CDR1 MGHDK and CDR2 SYGVNS. For the CDR3, the DNA is TGTGCCAGCAGTTCGACGGGTCCGAGCTCTGGGGCCAACGTCCTGACTTTC. Protein: CASSSTGPSSGANVLTF.

The chain joins TRBV29-1 to TRBJ1-1, with TRBD1 matching 7 bases. From germline, CDR1 is SQVTM and CDR2 ANQGSEA. The CDR3 has 13 residues. The CDR3 bases are TGCAGTGCCTCAAACAGGGGAGTCACTGAAGCTTTCTTT. It codes for CSASNRGVTEAFF.

This clonotype was found a few times. The chain uses TRBV20-1 and TRBJ1-1; D might be TRBD1 (6 bases). Deletions cut 3 bases from V and 10 bases from J, with 21 bases between. Germline assignment: CDR1 DFQATT and CDR2 SNEGSKA (reference sequence). This CDR3 has 14 residues. This CDR3 is CSARREGGLTGAFF. CDR3 DNA: TGCAGTGCTAGGAGGGAGGGGGGACTTACGGGAGCTTTCTTT.

The chain couples TRBV7-2 to TRBJ2-7, with TRBD2 as a possible D gene (6 bases). V was shortened by 3 bases and J by 4 bases, with 13 bases between the two germline ends. Germline V CDR1 and CDR2: SGHTA, FQGNSA. The CDR3 has 14 residues. CDR3 DNA sequence: TGTGCCAGCAGCTTTGGACTAACCCTTTACGAGCAGTACTTC. This sequence encodes CASSFGLTLYEQYF.

There are a few counts of this clonotype. This chain connects TRBV7-9 to TRBJ2-5, with 8 nucleotides matching TRBD1. The last part of the DNA fits TRBJ2-7 better; the J call may be wrong. Germline V CDR1 and CDR2: SEHNR, FQNEAQ (reference sequence). CDR3 length: 15 residues. CDR3 DNA sequence: TGTGCCAGCACCAACGGGGGACAGGTCGGGAACGAGCAGTACTTC. Translating it yields CASTNGGQVGNEQYF.

This chain uses TRBV20-1 with TRBJ1-6; a possible D gene is TRBD1 (5 bases). CDR1 is DFQATT, CDR2 SNEGSKA, per germline (reference sequence). Trimming took off 3 bases at V and 9 bases at J, with 12 bases between the two ends. The CDR3 extends over 13 amino acids. CDR3 nucleotides: TGCAGTGCTAGGCGGGGCAGGGCTTCACCCCTCCACTTT. It translates to CSARRGRASPLHF.

The chain carries TRBV28 and TRBJ2-7; unclear D gene. Germline loops: CDR1 MDHEN, CDR2 SYDVKM. V was trimmed by 5 bases and J by 4 bases, leaving 18 bases between them. CDR3 length: 15 amino acids. The CDR3 region is CASSLPGPGGYEQYF. CDR3 nucleotides: TGTGCCAGCAGTCTTCCGGGCCCCGGCGGATACGAGCAGTACTTC.

The V and J genes are TRBV5-1 and TRBJ2-1, with 7 bases aligning to TRBD2. V was clipped by 0 bases and J by 5 bases; unmatched bases: 11. Germline CDR1 SGHRS, CDR2 YFSETQ. The CDR3 loop spans 17 amino acids. The CDR3 sequence: CASSLAVAAGVDNEQFF. CDR3 sequence (DNA): TGCGCCAGCAGCTTGGCCGTAGCCGCGGGAGTGGACAATGAGCAGTTCTTC.

The chain links TRBV12-3 or TRBV12-4 to TRBJ2-1; D is unclear. This CDR3 region has 16 residues. V shed 6 bases and J shed 0 bases, with 15 bases lying between them. CDR3 sequence: CASRRIRHSSYNEQFF. The CDR3 DNA reads TGTGCCAGCAGACGAATCAGGCATAGCTCCTACAATGAGCAGTTCTTC.

The chain recombines TRBV7-9 with TRBJ2-1; 9 positions agree with TRBD1. This CDR3 has 16 amino acids. Germline V gene lookup returns CDR1 SEHNR and CDR2 FQNEAQ (reference sequence). The V segment lost 7 bases and the J segment 4 bases; nucleotides outside the gene matches: 11. The CDR3 protein is CASTPSGDRDYNEQFF. CDR3 bases: TGTGCCAGCACTCCCTCGGGGGACAGGGATTACAATGAGCAGTTCTTC.

The chain joins TRBV6-5 to TRBJ2-5; 7 bases match TRBD2. V was pared by 2 bases and J by 1 base, with 10 bases of the junction left unmatched. The length of the CDR3 is 17 residues. The V gene's germline CDR1 is MNHEY and CDR2 SVGAGI. The CDR3 loop reads CASSYRRGGSSQETQYF. The CDR3 region has the DNA TGTGCCAGCAGTTACCGCAGAGGCGGGAGCTCCCAAGAGACCCAGTACTTC.

This clonotype has only one observation. The genes are TRBV14 and TRBJ1-2; unclear D gene. V dropped 0 bases and J dropped 2 bases, with 7 bases sitting between them. CDR3 length: 14 amino acids. Germline V CDR1 and CDR2: SGHDN, FVKESK. CDR3 nucleotides: TGTGCCAGCAGCCAAGATCGTCACAACTATGGCTACACCTTC. Amino acid sequence: CASSQDRHNYGYTF.

This clonotype showed up just a few times. V gene TRBV20-1 combines with J gene TRBJ2-7; 8 bases match TRBD1. The CDR3 has 16 amino acids. Germline V gene data show CDR1 as DFQATT and CDR2 as SNEGSKA (reference sequence). The J segment lost 0 bases and the V segment lost 2 bases, leaving 9 bases of the junction unmatched. The CDR3 loop is CSARYYRGASSYEQYF. CDR3 DNA: TGCAGTGCTAGATACTACAGGGGGGCTAGCTCCTACGAGCAGTACTTC.